This T cell receptor (beta chain) was recorded in a study of metastatic and nonmetastatic thyroid tumors (dated by TCRdb to between 2020 and 2021). For the study in its entirety: For patients with malignant and with benign thyroid disease, the researchers compared repertoires between peripheral blood samples and tumor or nodule tissue samples. The paper as a whole reports these results and caveats: In both blood and tumor samples, malignant tumors were reported to have significantly higher TCR beta diversity than benign nodules.

No treatment had been received by any patient before thyroid surgery. Using T-cell receptor beta sequencing, the study looked back at clinical samples from patients collected from about 2011 to 2019. The CDR3 starts with the cysteine, ends with the phenylalanine, and has 14 residues. The retained sequence is limited to the CDR3, 42 bases, with the frame set at the first base. Unmatched junction bases come to 0, with V trimmed by 0 bases and J by 4 bases. The germline V gene gives CDR1 as SGHRS and CDR2 as YFSETQ. This clone has at least ten counts. Its antigen remains undetermined. Qualities for individual bases were not recorded, and no much larger clone is one base off. The method behind the library was PCR. Instrument used: Illumina HiSeq 4000. The TCR beta-chain CDR3 region of each patient was profiled by high-throughput sequencing. The authors' pipeline ran thus. A classifier to discriminate distant-metastatic papillary thyroid cancer patients was built from CDR3 differences across clinicopathological groups. The Shannon index was used to measure repertoire diversity, and the Morisita-Horn index was used to measure how similar tumor and blood repertoires were. The public sequencing data were trimmed at Q25 with fastp and processed into clonotypes with MiXCR by TCRdb, which kept only in-frame beta chains. Here the V and J calls rest on TCRdb's processing, not on the authors' analysis. This sample holds about 59,000 clones; 16% were observed only once. Of the sample, almost 9.5% falls within the top ten clones.

The chain links TRBV5-1 with TRBJ2-1, with 8 central nucleotides matching TRBD1. Input material: blood. This clonotype was obtained from a male donor with papillary thyroid cancer or a benign thyroid nodule (not recorded which). Some clones in this sample may be carry-over from other donors' samples. The CDR3 protein is CASSLGTGYNEQFF. The sequence in DNA is TGCGCCAGCAGCTTGGGGACAGGGTACAATGAGCAGTTCTTC.